This T cell receptor (beta chain) originates from a study of T-cell reconstitution after alpha-beta-depleted transplantation in children. Unique molecular identifiers were incorporated when the TCRbeta library was constructed. TCRdb independently ran MiXCR on the PCR reads; one entry per CDR3 protein. The sample contains a few hundred thousand distinct CDR3 sequences, 23% of which appear only once. This clonotype occurred a few times. Its cognate antigen is unknown. This CDR3 region has 16 residues. Germline V gene sequence: CDR1 MDHEN, CDR2 SYDVKM. Losses at the gene ends were 4 bases for V and 8 bases for J; bases not matched to a gene: 13. Overall study findings and caveats: Some patients' high day-60 TCRbeta diversity was traced to surviving recipient T cells and thymic progenitors. It was newly produced T cells that mostly accounted for T-cell counts and diversity one year after transplant. Reportedly, alpha-beta T cells present about two months post-transplant originated from several hundred expanded clones of graft origin.

The input for sequencing was PBMCs, mostly from graft donor cells, taken 180 days after TCRalphabeta/CD19-depleted stem cell transplant. V is TRBV28 and J is TRBJ2-1, with 8 bases that match TRBD1. The clonotype was recovered from a male patient aged 10 to 17 who had a stem cell transplant for acute lymphoblastic leukemia, so the T cells may come from the graft donor. CDR3 sequence: CASSWWRTGLGDEQFF. In nucleotides, the CDR3 is TGTGCCAGCAGTTGGTGGAGGACAGGGCTGGGCGATGAGCAGTTCTTC.